This is a list of T cell receptor beta chains from one sample in a study of blood T cells in healthy people across ages. TCRdb processed the 5' RACE reads anew with MiXCR; each CDR3 protein has one entry. This table holds hundreds of thousands of distinct CDR3 sequences, 45% to 70% found once. The specimen sequenced was blood. The receptors shown here come from a man between 40 and 49 years old in good health. Each CDR3 is given with its conserved first and last residue. A D gene is named only where the DNA matches it firmly. Some rows mark clone size as missing; the rest say once, few, many or name a class of expanded clone.

NA,TRBJ1-4,NA,TRBV7-8,CASSRRGSSATNEKLFF,TGTGCCAGCAGCCGCCGGGGCTCATCGGCAACTAATGAAAAACTGTTTTTT
NA,TRBJ2-7,NA,TRBV3-1,CASSQVITAHEQYF,TGTGCCAGCAGCCAAGTTATCACTGCCCACGAGCAGTACTTC
TRBD2,TRBJ2-5,few,TRBV6-5,CASSPTTGGPETQYF,TGTGCCAGCAGTCCCACCACGGGGGGGCCCGAGACCCAGTACTTC
TRBD2,TRBJ2-7,NA,TRBV28,CASVAGSGEQYF,TGTGCCAGCGTAGCGGGGTCGGGGGAGCAGTACTTC
NA,TRBJ2-7,NA,TRBV7-2,CASSTPGTTYEQYF,TGTGCCAGCAGTACCCCCGGGACAACTTACGAGCAGTACTTC
TRBD2,TRBJ2-1,NA,TRBV7-3,CASSLLGDYRQFF,TGTGCCAGCAGCCTGCTGGGGGACTACCGCCAGTTCTTC
NA,TRBJ1-1,NA,TRBV10-3,CAITDSPSGTEAFF,TGTGCCATCACTGACAGCCCCTCGGGAACTGAAGCTTTCTTT
TRBD2,TRBJ2-7,NA,TRBV29-1,CSEKHKQTGLAGGYEQYF,TGCAGCGAAAAGCACAAACAGACCGGACTAGCGGGAGGCTACGAGCAGTACTTC
TRBD2,TRBJ2-2,NA,TRBV9,CASSGHASGAGELFF,TGTGCCAGCAGCGGTCATGCCAGCGGGGCCGGGGAGCTGTTTTTT
TRBD2,TRBJ2-1,once,TRBV28,CASSKNSGGTTLGVSDEQFF,TGTGCCAGCAGCAAGAATAGCGGGGGGACTACCTTGGGTGTATCGGATGAGCAGTTCTTC
NA,TRBJ2-3,few,TRBV7-6,CASSLTGASTDTQYF,TGTGCCAGCAGCCTGACAGGCGCAAGCACAGATACGCAGTATTTT
TRBD2,TRBJ2-3,NA,TRBV6-1,CASSAGTSGRWADTQYF,TGTGCCAGCAGTGCAGGGACTAGCGGGAGGTGGGCAGATACGCAGTATTTT
NA,TRBJ2-1,NA,TRBV7-6,CASSQGYMAEQFF,TGTGCCAGCAGCCAAGGGTACATGGCTGAGCAGTTCTTC
NA,TRBJ2-5,few,TRBV15,CATSRDRGSQYQYF,TGTGCCACCAGCAGAGATCGGGGTTCTCAGTACCAGTACTTC
NA,TRBJ2-3,NA,TRBV4-3,CASSQAVNPTDTQYF,TGCGCCAGCAGTCAGGCTGTTAACCCCACAGATACGCAGTATTTT
TRBD2,TRBJ2-3,NA,TRBV9,CASSAGLAGPTDTQYF,TGTGCCAGCAGCGCGGGACTAGCGGGGCCCACAGATACGCAGTATTTT
NA,TRBJ2-4,NA,TRBV7-8,CASSLVDGLLAKNIQYF,TGTGCCAGCAGCTTAGTGGACGGCCTCTTAGCCAAAAACATTCAGTACTTC
NA,TRBJ2-5,NA,TRBV18,CASSPNHGQQETQYF,TGTGCCAGCTCACCAAACCACGGACAGCAAGAGACCCAGTACTTC
NA,TRBJ1-2,NA,TRBV3-1,CASSQDTSSNYGYTF,TGTGCCAGCAGCCAAGATACCAGCTCAAACTATGGCTACACCTTC
TRBD1,TRBJ1-2,NA,TRBV29-1,CSVSQGANYGYTF,TGCAGCGTTTCTCAGGGGGCTAACTATGGCTACACCTTC
NA,TRBJ2-7,NA,TRBV20-1,CSARDPEGGYEQYF,TGCAGTGCTAGAGACCCGGAAGGCGGGTACGAGCAGTACTTC
NA,TRBJ1-1,NA,TRBV20-1,CSARTGPGVEAFF,TGCAGTGCTAGAACAGGGCCAGGGGTTGAAGCTTTCTTT
NA,TRBJ2-7,NA,TRBV21-1,CASSKFQGTTRPYEQYF,TGTGCCAGCAGCAAATTCCAGGGGACAACCCGACCCTACGAGCAGTACTTC
NA,TRBJ2-1,NA,TRBV5-4,CASRGLGGSYEQFF,TGTGCCAGCAGGGGCCTTGGAGGCTCCTACGAGCAGTTCTTC
TRBD1,TRBJ2-3,few,TRBV6-1,CASSAPTGEGTDTQYF,TGTGCCAGCAGTGCGCCGACAGGGGAGGGCACAGATACGCAGTATTTT